Below, one TCR beta chain is given with its context. This sample was taken from a study of cytomegalovirus exposure and HLA in healthy donors. Using immunoSEQ multiplex PCR, the repertoire was profiled, and TCRdb retains in-frame clones only, with some absent. The top ten hold more than 1.5% of the sample, which has nearly 110,000 clones, about 88% seen once. Input material: PBMCs. This receptor was taken from a woman under 30 in good health and CMV-seropositive.

The CDR3 sequence is CASSERGPRDTQYF. For the CDR3, the DNA is TGCGCCAGCAGTGAAAGGGGGCCTCGAGATACGCAGTATTTT. J is TRBJ2-3 and V is TRBV10-1, with 7 bases fitting TRBD1. The germline V gene has CDR1 WNHNN and CDR2 SYGVQD (reference sequence). The CDR3 runs to 14 residues. V dropped 3 bases and J dropped 5; count of bases not matched to a gene: 5.